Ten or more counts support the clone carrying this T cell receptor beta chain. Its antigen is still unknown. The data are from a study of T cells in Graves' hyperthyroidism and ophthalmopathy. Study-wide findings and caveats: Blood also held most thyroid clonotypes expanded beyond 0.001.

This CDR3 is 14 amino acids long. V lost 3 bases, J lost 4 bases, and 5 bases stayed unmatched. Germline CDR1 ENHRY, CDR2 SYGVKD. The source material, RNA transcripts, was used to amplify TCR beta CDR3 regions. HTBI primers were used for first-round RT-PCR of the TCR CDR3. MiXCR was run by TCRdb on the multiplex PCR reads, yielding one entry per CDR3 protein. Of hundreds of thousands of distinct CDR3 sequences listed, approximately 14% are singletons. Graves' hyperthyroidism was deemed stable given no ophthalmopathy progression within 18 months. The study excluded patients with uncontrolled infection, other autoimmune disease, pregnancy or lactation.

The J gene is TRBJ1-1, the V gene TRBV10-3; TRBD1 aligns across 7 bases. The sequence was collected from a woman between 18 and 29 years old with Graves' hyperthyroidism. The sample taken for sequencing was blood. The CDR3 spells CAISDKQGSTEAFF. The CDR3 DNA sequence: TGTGCCATCAGTGACAAACAGGGGAGCACTGAAGCTTTCTTT.